The 27 T cell receptor beta chains below come from one sample, sequenced in a study of post-analysis software for immune sequencing data. No cognate antigen is known for these TCRs. Researchers reported that TCR beta cDNA libraries carried unique molecular identifiers. TCRdb reprocessed the PCR reads with MiXCR, giving one entry per CDR3 protein. The sample contains about 820,000 distinct CDR3 sequences, under 70% of which appear only once. The study's findings and limits: TRBV5-6, TRBV5-1 and TRBV20-1 were among several TRBV segments more frequent in patients than controls.

Specimen: blood. The receptors stem from a girl aged 10-17 years with multiple sclerosis.

The chain recombines TRBV6-5 with TRBJ2-4; TRBD2 matches 8 bases. The tail of the sequence fits TRBJ2-7 better, so the J call may be wrong. CDR1 and CDR2 (germline): MNHEY, SVGAGI. The CDR3 spans 14 residues. The CDR3 sequence: CASSYTGGAFEQYF. DNA for the CDR3: TGTGCCAGCAGTTACACCGGGGGGGCTTTCGAGCAGTACTTC.

The chain is built from TRBV4-1 and TRBJ1-2; D not resolved. V was pared by 0 bases and J by 4 bases, with 12 bases between. This CDR3 spans 15 amino acids. Germline-derived CDR1 and CDR2 are MGHRA and YSYEKL. In DNA form, the CDR3 reads TGCGCCAGCAGCCAAGATACCCTAATGGGCTATGGCTACACCTTC. It translates to CASSQDTLMGYGYTF.

As for this clonotype: One junction end disagrees with the germline gene, perhaps due to a read error. V gene TRBV12-3 or TRBV12-4 combines with J gene TRBJ2-7; 8 positions match TRBD1. CDR3 size: 17 residues. In DNA, the CDR3 is TGTGCCAGCAGTTTAGCCGCCGGACAGGGTAGCTCCTACGAGCGGTACTTC. The encoded protein is CASSLAAGQGSSYERYF.

In this sample, this clonotype turned up once. The V and J genes are TRBV4-1 and TRBJ2-5, with D maybe TRBD2 (5 bases). Per germline, CDR1 MGHRA and CDR2 YSYEKL. V was pared by 0 bases and J by 4 bases, with 15 bases between. There are 16 residues in the CDR3. As DNA, the CDR3 is TGCGCCAGCAGCCAAGAAGGACTGCCGTACCTAGAGACCCAGTACTTC. This codes for CASSQEGLPYLETQYF.

The chain links TRBV12-3 or TRBV12-4 to TRBJ2-7, with a possible D match to TRBD1 (5 bases). V lost 3 bases to trimming and J lost 5 bases, with 14 bases between them. CDR3 length equals 14 residues. This CDR3 reads CASSLQGQGDEQYF. The CDR3 coding sequence is TGTGCCAGCAGTTTGCAAGGGCAGGGCGACGAGCAGTACTTC.

The V and J genes are TRBV7-9 and TRBJ2-1, with 16 bases matching TRBD2. The CDR3 runs to 19 residues. Germline V lookup: CDR1 SEHNR, CDR2 FQNEAQ (reference sequence). Germline trimming cut 4 bases from V and 7 bases from J; bases unmatched to any gene: 13. DNA of the CDR3: TGTGCCAGCAGCTGGCCGGGACTAGCGGGGGGGCCTCCGATGAATGAGCAGTTCTTC. Protein sequence: CASSWPGLAGGPPMNEQFF.

The V call is TRBV7-9, the J call TRBJ2-7, with D unclear. CDR1 and CDR2 from the germline V gene are SEHNR and FQNEAQ (reference sequence). CDR3 length: 14 amino acids. V lost 2 bases to trimming and J lost 2 bases, with 10 bases between them. The CDR3 reads CASSLRADPYEQYF. Written as DNA, the CDR3 is TGTGCCAGCAGCTTAAGGGCAGACCCCTACGAGCAGTACTTC.

The chain carries TRBV6-6 and TRBJ2-7, with 9 bases identical to TRBD1. The CDR3 extends over 19 amino acids. Trimming removed 0 bases from V and 5 bases from J; junction bases left unmatched: 17. Per germline, CDR1 MNHNY and CDR2 SVGAGI (reference sequence). The CDR3 nucleotides read TGTGCCAGCAGTTACTCGACGGTCTCCGGGACAGGGCCCCTGGACGAGCAGTACTTC. Translated, it gives CASSYSTVSGTGPLDEQYF.

For the CDR3, the DNA is TGCGCCAGCAGCAGGGACGGGAATGAGCAGTACTTC. Its protein product is CASSRDGNEQYF. The J gene is TRBJ2-5, the V gene TRBV5-1; either TRBD1 or TRBD2 may fit D (5 bases each). The germline V gene encodes CDR1 SGHRS and CDR2 YFSETQ. The CDR3 covers 12 residues. V gave up 4 bases and J gave up 11 bases, with 15 bases separating them.

This clonotype appeared a few times. The chain is built from TRBV6-1 and TRBJ1-2; D uncertain. Germline CDR1 reads MNHNS; CDR2 reads SASEGT. V shed 0 bases and J shed 7 bases, with 12 bases lying between them. CDR3 length equals 14 residues. The CDR3 protein is CASSEASPAGGYTF. CDR3 DNA: TGTGCCAGCAGTGAAGCGAGCCCTGCGGGTGGCTACACCTTC.

V gene TRBV14 combines with J gene TRBJ2-7; D is possibly TRBD2 (7 bases). The germline V gene has CDR1 SGHDN and CDR2 FVKESK. This CDR3 has 15 residues. V was cut by 4 bases and J by 2 bases, with 15 bases left in between. CDR3 in DNA: TGTGCCAGCAGCCTCCGAGGGAGGGGGGCCTACGAGCAGTACTTC. This codes for CASSLRGRGAYEQYF. Complete variable domain (other parts from reference TRBV14 and TRBJ2-7): EAGVTQFPSHSVIEKGQTVTLRCDPISGHDNLYWYRRVMGKEIKFLLHFVKESKQDESGMPNNRFLAERTGGTYSTLKVQPAELEDSGVYFCASSLRGRGAYEQYFGPGTRLTVT.

This clonotype turned up a few times. The gene calls are TRBV9 and TRBJ2-5; 11 bases line up with TRBD2. Trimming removed 4 bases from V and 3 bases from J; junction bases left unmatched: 5. The CDR3 has 15 residues. Germline assignment: CDR1 SGDLS and CDR2 YYNGEE. This chain's CDR3 is CASSPSGGLKETQYF. CDR3 DNA: TGTGCCAGCAGCCCTAGCGGGGGGCTTAAAGAGACCCAGTACTTC.

The gene calls are TRBV5-1 and TRBJ1-2, with D possibly being TRBD1 (6 bases). Germline-derived CDR1 and CDR2 are SGHRS and YFSETQ. V lost 5 bases and J 3 bases, leaving 20 bases between the germline ends. The CDR3 extends over 16 amino acids. This CDR3 is CASSFGTGSPYYGYTF. The CDR3 DNA reads as TGCGCCAGCAGTTTTGGTACAGGGTCCCCTTACTATGGCTACACCTTC.

The chain couples TRBV12-3 or TRBV12-4 to TRBJ2-5; D is tentatively TRBD1 or TRBD2 (5 bases each). The CDR3 extends over 15 amino acids. Trimming removed 2 bases at V and 1 base at J, with 11 bases between. The CDR3: CASSLSGAVQETQYF. The CDR3 DNA is TGTGCCAGCAGTTTATCCGGGGCCGTCCAAGAGACCCAGTACTTC.

This clonotype occurred a few times. A junction end diverges from the germline sequence, so it may reflect a read error. V usage is TRBV4-1 and J usage is TRBJ1-2; no reliable D call. Germline V CDR1 and CDR2: MGHRA, YSYEKL. CDR3 size: 16 residues. CDR3 sequence reads: CASSKDPARGSYGYTF. The CDR3 coding sequence is TGCGCCAGCAGCAAAGACCCAGCACGGGGAAGTTATGGCTACACCTTC.

This clonotype was seen more than once but under ten times. V gene TRBV12-3 or TRBV12-4 combines with J gene TRBJ2-1; 10 nucleotides agree with TRBD2. The CDR3 loop spans 14 amino acids. The V and J ends lost 4 bases and 7 bases, in that order; junction bases with no gene match: 4. The CDR3, as DNA: TGTGCCAGCAGTTCCAGCGGGGGGGCGAATGAGCAGTTCTTC. It translates to CASSSSGGANEQFF.

CDR3 in amino acids: CASSLLGARLTDTQYF. The DNA of the CDR3 is TGTGCCAGCAGCCTCCTCGGGGCCAGGTTAACAGATACGCAGTATTTT. The chain joins TRBV3-1 to TRBJ2-3; D possibly uses TRBD1 or TRBD2 (5 bases each). Trimming cost V 4 bases and J 3 bases, with 17 bases left between them. Germline CDR1 reads LGHDT; CDR2 reads YNNKEL (reference sequence). The CDR3 contains 16 residues.

Of note for this clonotype: A read error may account for a junction end that differs from germline. V usage is TRBV6-6 and J usage is TRBJ1-6; a possible D gene is TRBD1 (6 bases). The CDR3 runs to 15 residues. Germline V gene data show CDR1 as MNHNY and CDR2 as SVGAGI (reference sequence). CDR3 nucleotides: TGTGCCAGCAGTTACCGGGACAACATAGGTTCACCCCCCCACTTT. Its translation is CASSYRDNIGSPPHF.

The rearrangement joins TRBV29-1 to TRBJ2-1; the D gene is possibly TRBD2 (7 bases). Germline V lookup: CDR1 SQVTM, CDR2 ANQGSEA. CDR3 length equals 13 residues. V was clipped by 6 bases and J by 7 bases, with 16 bases between them. The CDR3 region is CSVRGTRWNEQFF. The CDR3 DNA reads TGCAGCGTGCGGGGGACAAGGTGGAATGAGCAGTTCTTC.

The genes are TRBV2 and TRBJ2-1, with D perhaps matching TRBD1 (6 bases). Germline V gene sequence: CDR1 SNHLY, CDR2 FYNNEI. V shed 3 bases and J shed 7 bases, with 10 bases lying between them. The CDR3 runs 13 residues. The CDR3, as DNA: TGTGCCAGCAGTGACAGGGGATTTAATGAGCAGTTCTTC. Its protein is CASSDRGFNEQFF.

The chain joins TRBV19 to TRBJ1-5; D is unclear. V was trimmed by 4 bases and J by 4 bases, leaving 17 bases between them. Looked up from germline, CDR1 is LNHDA and CDR2 is SQIVND (reference sequence). The CDR3 spans 16 residues. The CDR3 DNA reads as TGTGCCAGTAGTACGGTAGGTCGGCACATTAATCAGCCCCAGCATTTT. Amino acid sequence: CASSTVGRHINQPQHF.

V and J are TRBV5-1 and TRBJ2-3; 10 bases align to TRBD2. The CDR3 has 19 amino acids. Germline V gene lookup returns CDR1 SGHRS and CDR2 YFSETQ. Losses at the gene ends were 4 bases for V and 4 bases for J; bases not matched to a gene: 18. The CDR3 sequence is CASSPTGGTSALSADTQYF. CDR3 nucleotides: TGCGCCAGCAGCCCGACCGGAGGGACTAGCGCTTTATCCGCAGATACGCAGTATTTT.

This clonotype has a single count. The chain uses TRBV5-1 and TRBJ1-2; TRBD1 is a possible D gene (6 bases). The V end was cut by 3 bases, the J end by 5 bases, with 14 bases between. Looked up from germline, CDR1 is SGHRS and CDR2 is YFSETQ. This CDR3 region has 14 residues. The DNA of the CDR3 is TGCGCCAGCAGCTCGGACAGTCGGCCTTATGGCTACACCTTC. Encoded protein: CASSSDSRPYGYTF.

The V and J genes are TRBV20-1 and TRBJ2-3, with 12 bases matching TRBD1. The V gene end was trimmed by 1 base and the J gene end by 8 bases; junction bases not matched to a gene: 7. CDR3 size: 15 residues. The germline CDR1 and CDR2 sequences are DFQATT and SNEGSKA (reference sequence). CDR3: CSARVGGQGAGTQYF. CDR3 bases: TGCAGTGCTAGAGTAGGGGGACAGGGGGCCGGTACGCAGTATTTT.

The CDR3, as DNA: TGTGCCACTCTAGCAAGACCCTCGACCCAGTACTTC. It encodes CATLARPSTQYF. The chain joins TRBV3-1 to TRBJ2-7, with a possible D match to TRBD2 (5 bases). The J call is in doubt because the DNA end fits TRBJ2-5 better. The CDR3 covers 12 residues. The germline V gene encodes CDR1 LGHDT and CDR2 YNNKEL (reference sequence).

CDR3 in amino acids: CASSLGQSTPHGYTF. The CDR3 nucleotides are TGCGCCAGCAGCTTGGGACAGTCGACCCCCCATGGCTACACCTTC. V gene TRBV5-1 combines with J gene TRBJ1-2, with a weak D call TRBD1 (5 bases). CDR3 length: 15 residues. The germline V gene has CDR1 SGHRS and CDR2 YFSETQ. The V gene lost 0 bases and the J gene lost 6 bases, with 15 bases spanning the gap.

The CDR3 region has the DNA TGTGCCAGCAACTCATCGGGACCAAAGGGGAGCTACACCTTC. Residues: CASNSSGPKGSYTF. V usage is TRBV13 and J usage is TRBJ1-2; tentative D call: TRBD1 (5 bases). The germline CDR1 and CDR2 sequences are PRHDT and FYEKMQ (reference sequence). V lost 7 bases and J 9 bases, leaving 21 bases between the germline ends. CDR3 size: 14 residues. Filled out from reference TRBV13 and TRBJ1-2, the complete variable domain reads AAGVIQSPRHLIKEKRETATLKCYPIPRHDTVYWYQQGPGQDPQFLISFYEKMQSDKGSIPDRFSAQQFSDYHSELNMSSLELGDSALYFCASNSSGPKGSYTFGSGTRLTVV.